The 16 T cell receptor beta chains below were found in one sample sequenced in a study of T cell repertoires in cytomegalovirus infection (dated by TCRdb to the late 2010s). TCRdb lists the instrument as Illumina HiSeq 1500. TCRdb reworked the public reads: Q25 trimming with fastp, MiXCR clone assembly, productive beta chains retained. Rows with one shared CDR3 protein collapse into an entry with the most common genes and DNA. This sample lists 310,000 or so distinct CDR3 sequences; around 9.1% were detected once. The leading ten clones occupy approximately 2.4% of the sample. The sequenced sample consisted of PBMCs. All receptors derive from a human donor in good health (CMV status not recorded). Some clones in this sample may be carry-over from other donors' samples.

J is TRBJ2-6 and V is TRBV19; a weak D match, TRBD2 (7 bases). Germline V lookup: CDR1 LNHDA, CDR2 SQIVND (reference sequence). The CDR3 contains 18 residues. With 7 bases removed from V and 0 bases from J, the gap between germline ends came to 19 bases. CDR3 sequence: CASTPSRGASSGANVLTF. CDR3 sequence (DNA): TGTGCCAGTACCCCCTCCCGGGGGGCGAGCTCTGGGGCCAACGTCCTGACTTTC.

The V call is TRBV29-1, the J call TRBJ1-3; the D gene is possibly TRBD1 (5 bases). The CDR3 runs 18 residues. From germline, CDR1 is SQVTM and CDR2 ANQGSEA. The germline V and J ends were trimmed by 3 bases and 0 bases, with 21 bases remaining between them. DNA for the CDR3: TGCAGCGTTGAGGGTGAGGGACCGATGCCCGACTCTGGAAACACCATATATTTT. As protein: CSVEGEGPMPDSGNTIYF. The variable domain in full, completed from reference TRBV29-1 and TRBJ1-3, reads SAVISQKPSRDICQRGTSLTIQCQVDSQVTMMFWYRQQPGQSLTLIATANQGSEATYESGFVIDKFPISRPNLTFSTLTVSNMSPEDSSIYLCSVEGEGPMPDSGNTIYFGEGSWLTVV.

This clonotype was seen ten or more times. The V and J genes are TRBV28 and TRBJ2-3, with TRBD2 matching 10 bases. Germline V gives CDR1 MDHEN, CDR2 SYDVKM. This CDR3 spans 15 amino acids. V shed 8 bases and J 3 bases; nucleotides not matched to a gene: 8. The CDR3 DNA sequence: TGTGCCAGCGGGGAGCGGGGGGGCCAGACAGATACGCAGTATTTT. Encoded protein: CASGERGGQTDTQYF.

This clonotype has a count of ten or more. The V gene is TRBV6-5, the J gene TRBJ1-2; D is unresolved. CDR1 MNHEY and CDR2 SVGAGI come from the germline V gene. V was shortened by 2 bases and J by 6 bases, with 4 bases between the two germline ends. The CDR3 covers 11 residues. CDR3 amino acids: CASSYGDGYTF. As DNA, the CDR3 is TGTGCCAGCAGTTACGGGGATGGCTACACCTTC.

The sample holds many counts of this clonotype. The chain links TRBV20-1 to TRBJ1-4; the D is unclear. Trimming took off 5 bases at V and 8 bases at J, with 6 bases between the two ends. Germline V lookup: CDR1 DFQATT, CDR2 SNEGSKA (reference sequence). The CDR3 totals 10 residues. CDR3 bases: TGCAGTGCTCTGGAGGAAAAACTGTTTTTT. Translating gives CSALEEKLFF.

This clonotype was seen only a few times. The genes are TRBV28 and TRBJ2-5; 9 nucleotides line up with TRBD1. This CDR3 has 13 amino acids. CDR1 and CDR2 from the germline V gene are MDHEN and SYDVKM. The J segment lost 7 bases and the V segment lost 3 bases, leaving 3 bases of the junction unmatched. The chain's CDR3 is CASSFEQGATQYF. The CDR3 DNA follows: TGTGCCAGCAGTTTTGAACAGGGGGCGACCCAGTACTTC.

The table lists this clonotype with many counts. V usage is TRBV7-2 and J usage is TRBJ1-6, with D perhaps TRBD1 (6 bases). The CDR3 sequence is 14 residues long. The V end lost 5 bases, the J end lost 7 bases, and 12 bases lay between the germline ends. Per germline, CDR1 SGHTA and CDR2 FQGNSA. Here the CDR3 reads CASSPWGANSPLHF. DNA of the CDR3: TGTGCCAGCAGCCCTTGGGGGGCCAATTCACCCCTCCACTTT.

The genes are TRBV5-5 and TRBJ2-7; 12 bases fit TRBD1. The CDR3 contains 14 residues. The V gene's germline CDR1 is SGHKS and CDR2 YYEKEE (reference sequence). V dropped 4 bases and J dropped 5; count of bases not matched to a gene: 4. The CDR3 is CASSHGTGGHEQYV. The CDR3 nucleotides are TGTGCCAGCAGCCACGGGACAGGGGGCCACGAGCAGTACGTC.

This chain joins TRBV27 and TRBJ1-2, with D perhaps matching TRBD1 (5 bases). Per germline, CDR1 MNHEY and CDR2 SMNVEV (reference sequence). This CDR3 spans 15 amino acids. The V gene lost 3 bases and the J gene lost 7 bases, with 18 bases spanning the gap. CDR3 in amino acids: CASSLKDPGLTGYTF. DNA of the CDR3: TGTGCCAGCAGTTTGAAGGACCCGGGGCTGACTGGCTACACCTTC.

The rearrangement joins TRBV29-1 to TRBJ2-7; TRBD2 is a possible D gene (6 bases). This CDR3 comprises 12 residues. Germline CDR1 reads SQVTM; CDR2 reads ANQGSEA. V gave up 4 bases and J gave up 4 bases, with 11 bases separating them. CDR3: CSVGWGLYEQYF. Here the CDR3 DNA reads TGCAGCGTTGGTTGGGGACTGTACGAGCAGTACTTC.

As concerns this clonotype: The junction and the germline gene differ at one end; a read error may be behind it. The chain carries TRBV2 and TRBJ2-1; TRBD2 matches at 10 bases. The germline CDR1 and CDR2 sequences are SNHLY and FYNNEI. The CDR3 length is 18 residues. CDR3 in DNA: TGTGTCAGCAGTGGTGGGACTAGCGCTTTTGGCTCCTACAATGAGCAGTTCTTC. Translating it yields CVSSGGTSAFGSYNEQFF.

The table lists this clonotype with many counts. This chain joins TRBV7-9 and TRBJ2-1, with 7 positions matching TRBD1. The V gene end was trimmed by 5 bases and the J gene end by 5 bases; junction bases not matched to a gene: 6. There are 14 residues in the CDR3. Germline V gene lookup returns CDR1 SEHNR and CDR2 FQNEAQ (reference sequence). The CDR3 sequence is CASSPQGVDNEQFF. The CDR3 region has the DNA TGTGCCAGCAGCCCCCAGGGGGTCGACAATGAGCAGTTCTTC.

This clonotype showed up many times. The chain links TRBV7-9 to TRBJ1-2, with 8 positions matching TRBD1. The CDR3 extends over 15 amino acids. Trimming took 5 bases from V and 7 from J; bases not matched to a gene: 12. Germline V gene sequence: CDR1 SEHNR, CDR2 FQNEAQ (reference sequence). DNA for the CDR3: TGTGCCAGCAGCGACGGACAGGGAATTTCTTTTGGCTACACCTTC. Its protein is CASSDGQGISFGYTF.

This clonotype is a singleton in its sample. This may come from a read error, since a much larger clone is one base off. The gene calls are TRBV24-1 and TRBJ2-3; D remains unclear. Per germline, CDR1 KGHDR and CDR2 SFDVKD. The CDR3 is made up of 13 amino acids. With 5 bases removed from V and 0 bases from J, the gap between germline ends came to 5 bases. CDR3 sequence: CATSGASTDTQYF. In DNA form, the CDR3 reads TGTGCCACCAGTGGCGCCAGCACAGATACGCAGTATTTT.

Many counts were recorded for this clonotype. The chain combines TRBV7-2 with TRBJ1-2; 7 bases line up with TRBD1. The germline gives CDR1 SGHTA, CDR2 FQGNSA. This CDR3 has 14 residues. The ends lost 1 base at V and 3 bases at J; junction bases unmatched: 2. CDR3 amino acids: CASSLEGAYYGYTF. For the CDR3, the DNA is TGTGCCAGCAGCTTAGAGGGGGCATACTATGGCTACACCTTC.

In its sample, this clonotype was seen many times. The J gene is TRBJ2-1, the V gene TRBV2; D is unresolved. The CDR3 loop spans 13 amino acids. The V end lost 2 bases, the J end lost 5 bases, and 7 bases lay between the germline ends. CDR1 and CDR2 (germline): SNHLY, FYNNEI. The CDR3 sequence is CASSELRNNEQFF. CDR3 sequence (DNA): TGTGCCAGCAGTGAATTGCGGAACAATGAGCAGTTCTTC. The whole variable domain, remainder taken from reference TRBV2 and TRBJ2-1, is EPEVTQTPSHQVTQMGQEVILRCVPISNHLYFYWYRQILGQKVEFLVSFYNNEISEKSEIFDDQFSVERPDGSNFTLKIRSTKLEDSAMYFCASSELRNNEQFFGPGTRLTVL.